The 20 T cell receptor beta chains reported below all come from one sample, sequenced in a study of a mutant IDH1 vaccine in newly diagnosed glioma. Time point reported: week 47, end of study. Doses of 300 ug of mutant IDH1 20-mer peptide were given with topical imiquimod. Produced via immunoSEQ multiplex PCR; TCRdb's table is partial and in-frame only. Of around 50,000 clones listed, about 88% are singletons. Antigens for these TCRs are unknown. This sample comprised PBMCs, obtained from a glioma patient whose treatment included an IDH1 peptide vaccine. Receptor source: a woman aged 25 to 39 with glioma. Some clones in this sample may be carry-over from other donors' samples.

This clone was observed a few times. This chain uses TRBV5-6 with TRBJ1-1; D gene unclear. Germline loops: CDR1 SGHDT, CDR2 YYEEEE. Between the trimmed V and J ends, which lost 0 bases and 7 bases, there was a span of 7 bases. This CDR3 comprises 12 residues. CDR3 nucleotides: TGTGCCAGCAGCTTGGGAGTCGGTGAAGCTTTCTTT. This codes for CASSLGVGEAFF.

The table lists this clone with a count of one. The chain links TRBV30 to TRBJ1-2; D remains ambiguous. V was pared by 0 bases and J by 0 bases, with 11 bases between. The CDR3 length is 15 residues. Germline lookup yields CDR1 GTSNPN and CDR2 SVGIG (reference sequence). The CDR3 reads CAWSVRVGTNYGYTF. The DNA of the CDR3 is TGTGCCTGGAGTGTAAGAGTCGGCACTAACTATGGCTACACCTTC.

This clone was counted a few times. The genes are TRBV2 and TRBJ1-5; possibly TRBD1 for D (6 bases). Trimming stripped 3 bases from V and 4 bases from J, with 13 bases between. CDR1 and CDR2 from the germline V gene are SNHLY and FYNNEI. There are 15 residues in the CDR3. The CDR3 here is CASSDWGQGNQPQHF. The CDR3, as DNA: TGTGCCAGCAGTGACTGGGGGCAGGGGAATCAGCCCCAGCATTTT.

This rearrangement joins TRBV4-2 to TRBJ1-2; D unresolved. Germline lookup yields CDR1 LGHNA and CDR2 YNFKEQ. CDR3 length equals 18 residues. V lost 0 bases to trimming and J lost 5 bases, with 22 bases between them. CDR3 nucleotides: TGTGCCAGCAGCCAAGATGCTGCTGGACCCAACTGGGGATATGGCTACACCTTC. Encoded protein: CASSQDAAGPNWGYGYTF.

The chain employs TRBV10-1 and TRBJ2-5; TRBD2 agrees at 10 bases. CDR1 and CDR2 (germline): WNHNN, SYGVQD (reference sequence). The CDR3 has 15 amino acids. V trimming: 6 bases; J trimming: 4 bases; junction bases outside the gene matches: 8. The CDR3 coding sequence is TGCGCCAGCAGAGCCCAAGCGGGAGGGCCAGAGACCCAGTACTTC. It encodes CASRAQAGGPETQYF.

The chain recombines TRBV7-9 with TRBJ1-4; D remains unclear. This CDR3 spans 14 amino acids. V dropped 5 bases and J dropped 3 bases, with 10 bases sitting between them. Germline V lookup: CDR1 SEHNR, CDR2 FQNEAQ (reference sequence). As DNA, the CDR3 is TGTGCCAGCAGCCCGGGAAGCGCTAATGAAAAACTGTTTTTT. Translation gives CASSPGSANEKLFF.

Only a few counts were recorded for this clone. The CDR3 bases are TGTGCCAGCAGTTTATCGATATATCAGCCCCAGCATTTT. Amino acids: CASSLSIYQPQHF. J is TRBJ1-5 and V is TRBV27; D not certain. The CDR3 runs 13 residues. Trimming removed 0 bases from V and 5 bases from J, with 5 bases in between. CDR1 and CDR2 from the germline V gene are MNHEY and SMNVEV (reference sequence).

This chain connects TRBV7-6 to TRBJ1-4; possibly TRBD1 for D (6 bases). Germline V gives CDR1 SGHVS, CDR2 FNYEAQ. This CDR3 is 15 amino acids long. The ends were cut back, 1 base at V and 8 bases at J, with 14 bases in the middle. The CDR3 DNA follows: TGTGCCAGCAGCTTAGGGGCAGGGGAGAGGGAAAAACTGTTTTTT. Translated: CASSLGAGEREKLFF.

This rearrangement joins TRBV19 to TRBJ2-1, with D unresolved. Germline CDR1 LNHDA, CDR2 SQIVND (reference sequence). This CDR3 contains 13 residues. V lost 3 bases and J lost 5, with 8 bases in between. This CDR3 reads CASSISDDNEQFF. CDR3 nucleotide sequence: TGTGCCAGTAGTATTTCTGACGACAATGAGCAGTTCTTC.

V usage is TRBV27 and J usage is TRBJ2-2, with D unclear. CDR3 size: 13 residues. The V gene's germline CDR1 is MNHEY and CDR2 SMNVEV (reference sequence). V was clipped by 4 bases and J by 1 base, with 4 bases between them. The CDR3 bases are TGTGCCAGCAGTTACCGGAACACCGGGGAGCTGTTTTTT. This gives the protein CASSYRNTGELFF.

The chain carries TRBV7-9 and TRBJ2-6; the D is unclear. Trimming stripped 1 base from V and 0 bases from J, with 4 bases between. Germline CDR1 is SEHNR and CDR2 is FQNEAQ (reference sequence). CDR3 size: 15 residues. The CDR3 DNA sequence: TGTGCCAGCAGCTTAGTCGGCTCTGGGGCCAACGTCCTGACTTTC. Its protein product is CASSLVGSGANVLTF.

The CDR3 sequence: CASSFRVTGELFF. CDR3 coding DNA: TGTGCCAGCAGTTTTAGGGTCACCGGGGAGCTGTTTTTT. This sequence joins TRBV27 and TRBJ2-2; D ambiguous. The CDR3 has 13 amino acids. Deletions cut 3 bases from V and 4 bases from J, with 6 bases between. In germline, CDR1 is MNHEY, CDR2 SMNVEV (reference sequence).

This clone was seen just once. V is TRBV7-9 and J is TRBJ1-1; maybe TRBD1 (5 bases). The V gene's germline CDR1 is SEHNR and CDR2 FQNEAQ (reference sequence). V was shortened by 1 base and J by 5 bases, with 14 bases between the two germline ends. The CDR3 consists of 15 residues. CDR3 in DNA: TGTGCCAGCAGCTTAGGGTATAGGGGAAGGACTGAAGCTTTCTTT. This gives the protein CASSLGYRGRTEAFF.

The chain uses TRBV7-9 and TRBJ2-7; no clear D. Looked up from germline, CDR1 is SEHNR and CDR2 is FQNEAQ (reference sequence). V lost 1 base, J lost 0 bases, and 16 bases lay in between. The CDR3 runs 17 residues. CDR3 sequence reads: CASSLVGRPEYSYEQYF. In DNA form, the CDR3 reads TGTGCCAGCAGCTTAGTAGGCAGGCCCGAATACTCCTACGAGCAGTACTTC.

The genes are TRBV19 and TRBJ2-7, with a tentative D call TRBD2 (6 bases). Germline V gives CDR1 LNHDA, CDR2 SQIVND (reference sequence). The ends were cut back, 4 bases at V and 6 bases at J, with 16 bases in the middle. CDR3 size: 14 residues. The CDR3 coding sequence is TGTGCCAGTAGTACCCGGGGGTGGTTAGGCGAGCAGTACTTC. Its protein is CASSTRGWLGEQYF. Using reference TRBV19 and TRBJ2-7 for the parts outside the CDR3, the full variable domain is DGGITQSPKYLFRKEGQNVTLSCEQNLNHDAMYWYRQDPGQGLRLIYYSQIVNDFQKGDIAEGYSVSREKKESFPLTVTSAQKNPTAFYLCASSTRGWLGEQYFGPGTRLTVT.

This chain links TRBV15 with TRBJ2-4; 9 nucleotides match TRBD2. After removal of 1 base from V and 3 bases from J, the junction contained 7 bases not matched to a gene. The CDR3 covers 17 residues. Germline V lookup: CDR1 LNHNV, CDR2 YYDKDF (reference sequence). Here the CDR3 DNA reads TGTGCCACCAGCAGAGGAGTAGCGGGAGACGGCAAAAACATTCAGTACTTC. Translated, it gives CATSRGVAGDGKNIQYF.

V is TRBV6-6 and J is TRBJ2-6; D gene ambiguous. Looked up from germline, CDR1 is MNHNY and CDR2 is SVGAGI (reference sequence). There are 16 residues in the CDR3. Trimming removed 6 bases at V and 0 bases at J, with 12 bases between. Here the CDR3 reads CASRDAWSSGANVLTF. As DNA, the CDR3 is TGTGCCAGCAGGGACGCTTGGTCCTCTGGGGCCAACGTCCTGACTTTC.

This clone showed up just once. The CDR3 region is CASLDGSSYEQYF. Here the CDR3 DNA reads TGTGCCAGCCTAGACGGGAGCTCCTACGAGCAGTACTTC. This chain links TRBV6-5 with TRBJ2-7; possibly TRBD2 for D (6 bases). The CDR3 runs 13 residues. V lost 8 bases, J lost 0 bases, and 11 bases lay in between. CDR1 and CDR2 from the germline V gene are MNHEY and SVGAGI.

The chain recombines TRBV27 with TRBJ1-5; D gene ambiguous. The CDR3 runs to 14 residues. Germline CDR1 is MNHEY and CDR2 is SMNVEV (reference sequence). V was cut by 6 bases and J by 7 bases, with 16 bases left in between. Here the CDR3 reads CASSQTDGIQPQHF. The CDR3 DNA reads as TGTGCCAGCAGCCAAACGGATGGGATCCAGCCCCAGCATTTT.

The chain joins TRBV5-4 to TRBJ2-3, with D perhaps TRBD2 (5 bases). V gave up 0 bases and J gave up 2 bases, with 7 bases separating them. The V gene's germline CDR1 is SGHNT and CDR2 YYREEE (reference sequence). CDR3 length: 14 residues. In DNA form, the CDR3 reads TGTGCCAGCAGCTTGGCCGGGAACACAGATACGCAGTATTTT. This encodes CASSLAGNTDTQYF.